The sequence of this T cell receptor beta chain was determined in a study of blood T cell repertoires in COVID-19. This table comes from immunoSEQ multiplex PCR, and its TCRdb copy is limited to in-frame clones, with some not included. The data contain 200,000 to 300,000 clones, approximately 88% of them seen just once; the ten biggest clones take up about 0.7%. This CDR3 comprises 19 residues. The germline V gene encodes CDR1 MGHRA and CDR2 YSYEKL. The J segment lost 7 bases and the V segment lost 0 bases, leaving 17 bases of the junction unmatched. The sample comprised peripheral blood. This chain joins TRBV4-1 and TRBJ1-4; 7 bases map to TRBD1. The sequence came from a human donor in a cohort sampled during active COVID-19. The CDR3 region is CASSQETTGLRGPGEKLFF. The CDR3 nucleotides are TGCGCCAGCAGCCAAGAAACGACAGGGCTACGGGGGCCGGGTGAAAAACTGTTTTTT.